The 17 T cell receptor beta chains listed next were all sequenced from one sample in a study of response to subunit inactivated influenza vaccine. Using its own MiXCR run on the RT-PCR reads, TCRdb lists one record per CDR3 protein. The table includes fewer than 800,000 distinct CDR3 sequences, 15% to 19% detected once. The sequencing here drew on PBMCs from blood, taken about 12 days after vaccination. The receptors were sampled from a man aged 45 to 65 who received an inactivated influenza vaccine.

This clonotype has just a few counts. The rearrangement links TRBV11-2 to TRBJ2-1; 15 positions agree with TRBD2. This CDR3 is built from 17 residues. CDR1 and CDR2 from the germline V gene are SGHAT and FQNNGV. V was pared by 0 bases and J by 9 bases, with 6 bases of the junction left unmatched. The DNA for the CDR3 is TGTGCCAGCAGCTTAGATCGGACTAGCGGGGGGGCCCGTGAGCAGTTCTTC. Translating it yields CASSLDRTSGGAREQFF.

The CDR3 sequence is CASSRERGANEKLFF. CDR3 nucleotide sequence: TGTGCCAGCAGCCGCGAGCGGGGCGCTAATGAAAAACTGTTTTTT. The chain uses TRBV12-3 or TRBV12-4 and TRBJ1-4; perhaps TRBD1 as D (5 bases). V lost 6 bases, J lost 3 bases, and 14 bases lay in between. The CDR3 has 15 residues.

This clonotype showed up just a few times. The V and J genes are TRBV28 and TRBJ1-6; a weak D match, TRBD1 (5 bases). CDR1 and CDR2 from the germline V gene are MDHEN and SYDVKM. V lost 8 bases, J lost 6 bases, and 11 bases lay in between. The CDR3 spans 13 residues. In DNA form, the CDR3 reads TGTGCCAGCCAACGACAGCCTAATTCACCCCTCCACTTT. Translating it yields CASQRQPNSPLHF.

The CDR3 region is CASSSRGRPYEQYF. The CDR3, as DNA: TGTGCCAGCAGTTCCCGTGGCCGTCCCTACGAGCAGTACTTC. The chain couples TRBV6-2 or TRBV6-3 to TRBJ2-7; the D is unclear. This CDR3 comprises 14 residues. V lost 4 bases and J 2 bases, leaving 12 bases between the germline ends. Germline CDR1 and CDR2: MNHEY and SVGEGT.

This clonotype has only a few counts. The V gene is TRBV28, the J gene TRBJ2-1, with 11 bases lining up with TRBD2. The CDR3 runs 15 residues. The germline V gene has CDR1 MDHEN and CDR2 SYDVKM. Losses at the gene ends were 7 bases for V and 8 bases for J; bases not matched to a gene: 10. The CDR3 DNA reads TGTGCCAGCAATATAGCGGGGGGGGCGGTCGATGAGCAGTTCTTC. Its protein is CASNIAGGAVDEQFF.

V gene TRBV6-1 combines with J gene TRBJ2-1, with D perhaps being TRBD1 or TRBD2 (6 bases each). The CDR3 spans 15 residues. CDR1 is MNHNS and CDR2 is SASEGT in the germline V gene. V lost 7 bases and J lost 4, with 17 bases in between. CDR3 sequence: CASTGWGALYNEQFF. CDR3 nucleotides: TGTGCCAGCACCGGGTGGGGGGCCCTTTACAATGAGCAGTTCTTC.

This clonotype was counted between two and nine times. V and J are TRBV20-1 and TRBJ1-1; TRBD1 matches at 9 bases. CDR1 and CDR2 from the germline V gene are DFQATT and SNEGSKA (reference sequence). V shed 2 bases and J 1 base; nucleotides not matched to a gene: 5. The CDR3 totals 15 residues. The CDR3 reads CSARPPGQGNTEAFF. As DNA, the CDR3 is TGCAGTGCTAGACCCCCGGGACAGGGGAACACTGAAGCTTTCTTT.

Many counts were recorded for this clonotype. V is TRBV7-9 and J is TRBJ2-1, with 12 bases matching TRBD1. With V trimmed by 6 bases and J by 4 bases, 1 base remained unmatched. This CDR3 contains 14 residues. In germline, CDR1 is SEHNR, CDR2 FQNEAQ (reference sequence). CDR3 nucleotide sequence: TGTGCCAGCAGGGGACAGGGGGCTTACAATGAGCAGTTCTTC. Residues: CASRGQGAYNEQFF. Full variable domain (outside the CDR3, taken from reference TRBV7-9 and TRBJ2-1): DTGVSQNPRHKITKRGQNVTFRCDPISEHNRLYWYRQTLGQGPEFLTYFQNEAQLEKSRLLSDRFSAERPKGSFSTLEIQRTEQGDSAMYLCASRGQGAYNEQFFGPGTRLTVL.

This clonotype was picked up a small number of times. The rearrangement joins TRBV11-3 to TRBJ2-5; 9 bases map to TRBD2. This CDR3 region has 16 residues. J was trimmed by 4 bases and V by 1 base; bases with no gene match: 7. CDR1 and CDR2 (germline): SGHNT, YENEEA. The CDR3 DNA follows: TGTGCCAGCAGCTTAGGACGCGGGGGGGCCACAGAGACCCAGTACTTC. Translated: CASSLGRGGATETQYF.

The rearrangement links TRBV6-2 or TRBV6-3 to TRBJ2-1; D gene uncertain. From germline, CDR1 is MNHEY and CDR2 SVGEGT. Trimming cost V 5 bases and J 7 bases, with 9 bases left between them. CDR3 size: 12 residues. The CDR3 protein is CASSLGWNEQFF. CDR3 nucleotide sequence: TGTGCCAGCAGTCTAGGTTGGAATGAGCAGTTCTTC.

This clonotype appeared a few times. V gene TRBV12-3 or TRBV12-4 combines with J gene TRBJ2-2; D is unclear. V lost 6 bases to trimming and J lost 6 bases, with 14 bases between them. This CDR3 is built from 14 residues. Here the CDR3 reads CASSNLGSAGELFF. DNA for the CDR3: TGTGCCAGCAGCAATTTAGGGTCGGCCGGGGAGCTGTTTTTT.

The chain uses TRBV6-2 or TRBV6-3 and TRBJ2-7; D is perhaps TRBD2 (6 bases). The CDR3 length is 13 residues. CDR1 MNHEY and CDR2 SVGEGT come from the germline V gene. Trimming cost V 2 bases and J 5 bases, with 10 bases left between them. CDR3 amino acids: CASSYDGGDEQYF. The CDR3 nucleotides read TGTGCCAGCAGTTACGACGGCGGGGACGAGCAGTACTTC.

This chain uses TRBV5-6 with TRBJ1-5; 7 bases are a match to TRBD1. Trimming at V came to 0 bases and at J to 3 bases, leaving 15 bases not matched to a gene. The CDR3 extends over 19 amino acids. CDR1 is SGHDT, CDR2 YYEEEE, per germline. CDR3 bases: TGTGCCAGCAGCTTGGAACCGGGACAGATATTCATGATCAATCAGCCCCAGCATTTT. Translating gives CASSLEPGQIFMINQPQHF.

In this sample, this clonotype turned up a few times. V and J are TRBV12-3 or TRBV12-4 and TRBJ2-1; D gene unclear. There are 13 residues in the CDR3. V shed 6 bases and J shed 3 bases, with 9 bases lying between them. CDR3 region: CASSSIYYNEQFF. DNA for the CDR3: TGTGCCAGCAGCTCCATCTACTACAATGAGCAGTTCTTC.

This chain links TRBV9 with TRBJ2-1; no definite D call. The CDR3 is 16 amino acids. The V and J ends lost 1 base and 6 bases respectively, with 17 bases between them. The V gene's germline CDR1 is SGDLS and CDR2 YYNGEE. CDR3 residues: CASSVSPSLSPNEQFF. CDR3 nucleotide sequence: TGTGCCAGCAGCGTATCACCATCCCTTTCCCCCAATGAGCAGTTCTTC.

This sequence joins TRBV29-1 and TRBJ1-1; no clear D. The germline V and J ends were trimmed by 3 bases and 1 base, with 9 bases remaining between them. This CDR3 comprises 13 residues. Germline V lookup: CDR1 SQVTM, CDR2 ANQGSEA. In DNA, the CDR3 is TGCAGCGTTGACGCCGGACGGAACACTGAAGCTTTCTTT. The encoded protein is CSVDAGRNTEAFF.

This clonotype was seen more than once but under ten times. The chain recombines TRBV4-3 with TRBJ1-1; tentatively, D is TRBD1 (6 bases). Per the germline V gene, CDR1 is LGHNA and CDR2 is YSLEER. This CDR3 region has 16 residues. V was pared by 1 base and J by 0 bases, with 12 bases between. The CDR3 region is CASSQATTGMNTEAFF. The CDR3 DNA reads as TGCGCCAGCAGCCAAGCCACGACAGGTATGAACACTGAAGCTTTCTTT.